Below are 23 T cell receptor beta chains sequenced from a single sample in a study of blood T cell repertoires in COVID-19. TCRdb's table, derived via immunoSEQ multiplex PCR, lists solely in-frame clones and lacks some. The sample shows some 240,000 clones, roughly 84% of them seen only once. Sequencing was carried out using peripheral blood. These receptors came from a woman aged 35 to 49 who had recovered from COVID-19.

The chain has TRBV28 and TRBJ1-6; no reliable D call. V was pared by 4 bases and J by 0 bases, with 10 bases between. The length of the CDR3 is 16 residues. Germline loops: CDR1 MDHEN, CDR2 SYDVKM. CDR3 sequence (DNA): TGTGCCAGCAGTTCCCTGAGCGGCTCCTATAATTCACCCCTCCACTTT. This translates into CASSSLSGSYNSPLHF.

The chain carries TRBV30 and TRBJ1-5; tentative D call: TRBD1 (5 bases). The V gene lost 0 bases and the J gene lost 3 bases, with 9 bases spanning the gap. Germline-derived CDR1 and CDR2 are GTSNPN and SVGIG (reference sequence). There are 14 residues in the CDR3. In DNA, the CDR3 is TGTGCCTGGAGTGTGGTAGGGGCCAATCAGCCCCAGCATTTT. Amino acids: CAWSVVGANQPQHF. Full variable domain (missing parts from reference TRBV30 and TRBJ1-5): SQTIHQWPATLVQPVGSPLSLECTVEGTSNPNLYWYRQAAGRGLQLLFYSVGIGQISSEVPQNLSASRPQDRQFILSSKKLLLSDSGFYLCAWSVVGANQPQHFGDGTRLSIL.

The rearrangement uses TRBV30 and TRBJ1-5; weak D call: TRBD1 (5 bases). This CDR3 spans 15 amino acids. Trimming took off 0 bases at V and 0 bases at J, with 9 bases between the two ends. Germline V gene data show CDR1 as GTSNPN and CDR2 as SVGIG (reference sequence). CDR3 in DNA: TGTGCCTGGAGTGTAAGGGGTCTTAGCAATCAGCCCCAGCATTTT. The encoded protein is CAWSVRGLSNQPQHF. Based on the CDR3 plus reference TRBV30 and TRBJ1-5, the full variable domain is SQTIHQWPATLVQPVGSPLSLECTVEGTSNPNLYWYRQAAGRGLQLLFYSVGIGQISSEVPQNLSASRPQDRQFILSSKKLLLSDSGFYLCAWSVRGLSNQPQHFGDGTRLSIL.

This clone was seen more than once but under ten times. The chain carries TRBV10-3 and TRBJ2-3; 12 bases are a match to TRBD2. Germline CDR1 is ENHRY and CDR2 is SYGVKD. The CDR3 covers 17 residues. Losses at the gene ends were 0 bases for V and 0 bases for J; bases not matched to a gene: 1. CDR3: CAISESGTSGSTDTQYF. The CDR3, as DNA: TGTGCCATCAGTGAGTCGGGGACTAGCGGGAGCACAGATACGCAGTATTTT.

This rearrangement joins TRBV11-3 to TRBJ2-7; 10 bases map to TRBD2. The CDR3 totals 15 residues. Germline lookup yields CDR1 SGHNT and CDR2 YENEEA. The junction had 7 bases not matched to a gene; V was cut back by 5 bases and J by 3 bases. In DNA, the CDR3 is TGTGCCAGCAGCCCCTTAGCGGGGGGACACTACGAGCAGTACTTC. This translates into CASSPLAGGHYEQYF.

The chain uses TRBV6-5 and TRBJ1-2; TRBD1 aligns across 7 bases. CDR3 size: 12 residues. V dropped 5 bases and J dropped 8; count of bases not matched to a gene: 5. CDR1 is MNHEY and CDR2 is SVGAGI in the germline V gene. The CDR3 DNA sequence: TGTGCCAGCAGTAGGGGGCAGGGGGGCTACACCTTC. Protein: CASSRGQGGYTF.

The chain is built from TRBV11-2 and TRBJ1-4, with a tentative D call TRBD1 (5 bases). With 3 bases removed from V and 5 bases from J, the gap between germline ends came to 13 bases. This CDR3 comprises 15 residues. Looked up from germline, CDR1 is SGHAT and CDR2 is FQNNGV. The CDR3 DNA reads TGTGCCAGCAGCTTTACGGGACTGGTGAATGAAAAACTGTTTTTT. It is translated as CASSFTGLVNEKLFF. Filled out from reference TRBV11-2 and TRBJ1-4, the complete variable domain reads EAGVAQSPRYKIIEKRQSVAFWCNPISGHATLYWYQQILGQGPKLLIQFQNNGVVDDSQLPKDRFSAERLKGVDSTLKIQPAKLEDSAVYLCASSFTGLVNEKLFFGSGTQLSVL.

V usage is TRBV10-3 and J usage is TRBJ1-2; TRBD1 agrees at 10 bases. Germline CDR1 reads ENHRY; CDR2 reads SYGVKD. This CDR3 has 14 residues. V shed 10 bases, J shed 1 base, and the junction held 6 bases outside the gene matches. The CDR3 loop reads CATRQGALNYGYTF. In nucleotides, the CDR3 is TGTGCCACCCGACAGGGGGCACTTAACTATGGCTACACCTTC.

The genes are TRBV24-1 and TRBJ2-3; possibly TRBD2 for D (5 bases). There are 14 residues in the CDR3. Germline values: CDR1 KGHDR, CDR2 SFDVKD. V lost 4 bases, J lost 5 bases, and 12 bases lay in between. CDR3 DNA sequence: TGTGCCACCAGTGACCCGGGGATCTTAGATACGCAGTATTTT. This codes for CATSDPGILDTQYF.

In the case of this clone: A read error may explain this, as a much larger clone is one base away. The V and J genes are TRBV12-3 or TRBV12-4 and TRBJ1-5; the match to TRBD1 covers 8 bases. The CDR3 totals 13 residues. V shed 6 bases, J shed 6 bases, and the junction held 4 bases outside the gene matches. DNA for the CDR3: TGTGCCAGCAGCTTGACAGGGGTTCAGCCCCAGCATTTT. This encodes CASSLTGVQPQHF.

The J gene is TRBJ2-5, the V gene TRBV7-9; 12 positions match TRBD1. The CDR3 sequence is 16 residues long. V lost 5 bases to trimming and J lost 6 bases; unmatched junction nucleotides: 10. Germline assignment: CDR1 SEHNR and CDR2 FQNEAQ (reference sequence). The CDR3 loop reads CASSPSGQGALQTQYF. The CDR3 nucleotides are TGTGCCAGCAGCCCCTCGGGACAGGGGGCCTTGCAGACCCAGTACTTC.

V is TRBV6-5 and J is TRBJ1-1; 7 bases align to TRBD1. V lost 4 bases and J lost 3; bases outside the gene matches: 2. Germline lookup yields CDR1 MNHEY and CDR2 SVGAGI. This CDR3 has 13 amino acids. CDR3 in DNA: TGTGCCAGCAGTTTTGGACAGGACACTGAAGCTTTCTTT. Translation gives CASSFGQDTEAFF.

This clone showed up many times. The rearrangement uses TRBV5-1 and TRBJ1-1, with a tentative D call TRBD1 (6 bases). The CDR3 sequence is 14 residues long. Germline CDR1 and CDR2: SGHRS and YFSETQ. V lost 1 base and J 5 bases, leaving 12 bases between the germline ends. CDR3 loop: CASSLTGSETEAFF. In DNA form, the CDR3 reads TGCGCCAGCAGCTTGACAGGGTCCGAGACTGAAGCTTTCTTT. Together with reference TRBV5-1 and TRBJ1-1, the CDR3 gives the full variable domain: KAGVTQTPRYLIKTRGQQVTLSCSPISGHRSVSWYQQTPGQGLQFLFEYFSETQRNKGNFPGRFSGRQFSNSRSEMNVSTLELGDSALYLCASSLTGSETEAFFGQGTRLTVV.

The chain recombines TRBV18 with TRBJ1-5; 9 bases fit TRBD1. This CDR3 is built from 14 residues. V lost 8 bases to trimming and J lost 5 bases; unmatched junction nucleotides: 7. Germline V lookup: CDR1 KGHSH, CDR2 LQKENI. The CDR3 protein is CASTTGGKDQPQHF. The CDR3 DNA is TGTGCCAGCACAACAGGGGGCAAGGATCAGCCCCAGCATTTT.

J is TRBJ2-1 and V is TRBV2; D is uncertain. Per the germline V gene, CDR1 is SNHLY and CDR2 is FYNNEI. V lost 4 bases and J lost 7, with 5 bases in between. The CDR3 totals 11 residues. This CDR3 is CASSVQNEQFF. Here the CDR3 DNA reads TGTGCCAGCAGTGTACAAAATGAGCAGTTCTTC.

The chain combines TRBV2 with TRBJ1-4; 11 positions match TRBD1. CDR3 length equals 14 residues. The germline CDR1 and CDR2 sequences are SNHLY and FYNNEI. Trimming removed 7 bases from V and 8 bases from J; junction bases left unmatched: 6. CDR3 sequence (DNA): TGTGCCAGCAACCCGGGACAGGGGGTCGAAAAACTGTTTTTT. This translates into CASNPGQGVEKLFF.

This sequence joins TRBV2 and TRBJ2-5, with 7 bases that match TRBD1. Trimming cost V 6 bases and J 5 bases; bases outside gene matches: 9. In germline, CDR1 is SNHLY, CDR2 FYNNEI. CDR3 length: 14 residues. CDR3 sequence reads: CASSGTVPEETQYF. The CDR3 bases are TGTGCCAGCAGCGGGACAGTCCCCGAGGAGACCCAGTACTTC.

The gene calls are TRBV6-5 and TRBJ2-7, with D possibly matching TRBD2 (5 bases). This CDR3 contains 13 residues. V was shortened by 6 bases and J by 3 bases, with 12 bases between the two germline ends. CDR1 is MNHEY and CDR2 is SVGAGI in the germline V gene. The CDR3 loop reads CASRKAVDYEQYF. The DNA for the CDR3 is TGTGCCAGCAGGAAAGCGGTAGACTACGAGCAGTACTTC.

The chain combines TRBV19 with TRBJ1-6, with D possibly matching TRBD1 (5 bases). CDR3 size: 15 residues. Germline V gene sequence: CDR1 LNHDA, CDR2 SQIVND (reference sequence). With 7 bases removed from V and 10 bases from J, the gap between germline ends came to 20 bases. CDR3 nucleotides: TGTGCCAGTATCCAGGGACGTCCGGGAGAATCACCCCTCCACTTT. The encoded protein is CASIQGRPGESPLHF.

The chain has TRBV11-3 and TRBJ2-6, with D perhaps matching TRBD2 (5 bases). V gave up 2 bases and J gave up 0 bases, with 11 bases separating them. The CDR3 totals 17 residues. Looked up from germline, CDR1 is SGHNT and CDR2 is YENEEA. The CDR3 spells CASSLRHRDSGANVLTF. The CDR3 DNA reads TGTGCCAGCAGCTTAAGACACCGGGACTCTGGGGCCAACGTCCTGACTTTC.

The rearrangement joins TRBV20-1 to TRBJ1-6, with D possibly being TRBD1 (5 bases). Germline V gene sequence: CDR1 DFQATT, CDR2 SNEGSKA (reference sequence). V lost 6 bases to trimming and J lost 0 bases, with 15 bases between them. CDR3 length: 16 amino acids. The DNA for the CDR3 is TGCAGTGCCAGTACTGGGGGGAGCTCCTATAATTCACCCCTCCACTTT. This translates into CSASTGGSSYNSPLHF.

This sequence joins TRBV5-4 and TRBJ2-5; tentative D call: TRBD1 (5 bases). The CDR3 runs to 13 residues. The germline gives CDR1 SGHNT, CDR2 YYREEE (reference sequence). Deletions cut 0 bases from V and 5 bases from J, with 8 bases between. The DNA of the CDR3 is TGTGCCAGCAGCTTGGCAGGGTACGAGACCCAGTACTTC. It translates to CASSLAGYETQYF.

The chain uses TRBV5-6 and TRBJ1-5, with unresolved D. Trimming removed 1 base from V and 6 bases from J, with 8 bases in between. Germline lookup yields CDR1 SGHDT and CDR2 YYEEEE. This CDR3 has 13 amino acids. The CDR3 DNA sequence: TGTGCCAGCAGCTTGAGAGAGGCTCAGCCCCAGCATTTT. Protein sequence: CASSLREAQPQHF.